This T cell receptor beta chain emerged from a study of shared clonotypes between healthy human individuals. Assay runs were performed at deep level. Clones were sequenced by immunoSEQ multiplex PCR, and TCRdb holds only the in-frame ones, with some missing. The table includes 450,000 to 500,000 clones, 81% detected once. The V end lost 1 base, the J end lost 1 base, and 17 bases lay between the germline ends. Looked up from germline, CDR1 is KGHSH and CDR2 is LQKENI. This CDR3 contains 18 residues. The clonotype comes from a woman aged 40 to 55 in good health. Some clones in this sample may be carry-over from other donors' samples. Sequencing was performed on PBMCs. This sequence joins TRBV18 and TRBJ2-1; perhaps D is TRBD1 or TRBD2 (6 bases each). The CDR3 DNA reads TGTGCCAGCTCACCACTGTACGGGGGCGGCCAATCCTACAATGAGCAGTTCTTC. Residues: CASSPLYGGGQSYNEQFF.